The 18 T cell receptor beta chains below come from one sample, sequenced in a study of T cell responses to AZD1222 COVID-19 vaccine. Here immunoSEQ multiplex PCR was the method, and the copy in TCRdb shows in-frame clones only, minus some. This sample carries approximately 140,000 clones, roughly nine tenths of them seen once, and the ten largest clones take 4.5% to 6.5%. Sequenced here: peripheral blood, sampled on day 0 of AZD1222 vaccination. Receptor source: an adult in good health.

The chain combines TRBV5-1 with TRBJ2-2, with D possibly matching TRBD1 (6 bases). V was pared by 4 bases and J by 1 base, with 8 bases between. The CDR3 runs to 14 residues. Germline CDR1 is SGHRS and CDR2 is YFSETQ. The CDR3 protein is CASSVGQNTGELFF. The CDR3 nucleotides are TGCGCCAGCAGCGTGGGACAGAACACCGGGGAGCTGTTTTTT.

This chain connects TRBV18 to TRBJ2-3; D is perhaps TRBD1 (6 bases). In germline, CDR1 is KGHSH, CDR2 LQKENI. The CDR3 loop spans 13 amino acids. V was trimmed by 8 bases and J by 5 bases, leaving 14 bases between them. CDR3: CASKYREVDTQYF. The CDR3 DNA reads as TGTGCCAGCAAATACAGGGAAGTAGATACGCAGTATTTT. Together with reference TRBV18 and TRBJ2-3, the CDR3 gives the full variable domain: NAGVMQNPRHLVRRRGQEARLRCSPMKGHSHVYWYRQLPEEGLKFMVYLQKENIIDESGMPKERFSAEFPKEGPSILRIQQVVRGDSAAYFCASKYREVDTQYFGPGTRLTVL.

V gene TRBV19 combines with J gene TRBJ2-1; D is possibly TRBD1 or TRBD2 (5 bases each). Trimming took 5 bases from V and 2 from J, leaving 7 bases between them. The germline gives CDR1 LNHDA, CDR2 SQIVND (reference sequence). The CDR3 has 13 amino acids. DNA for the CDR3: TGTGCCAGTAGTGGGGGTGCCTACAATGAGCAGTTCTTC. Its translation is CASSGGAYNEQFF.

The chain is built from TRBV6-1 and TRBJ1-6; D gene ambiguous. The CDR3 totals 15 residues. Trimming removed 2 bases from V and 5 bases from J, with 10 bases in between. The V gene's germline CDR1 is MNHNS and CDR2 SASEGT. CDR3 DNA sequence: TGTGCCAGCAGTGAACGGGCTGGAAATAATTCACCCCTCCACTTT. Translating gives CASSERAGNNSPLHF.

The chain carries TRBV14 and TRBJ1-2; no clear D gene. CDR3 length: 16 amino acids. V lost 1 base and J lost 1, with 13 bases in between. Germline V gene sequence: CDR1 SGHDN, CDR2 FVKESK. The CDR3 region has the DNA TGTGCCAGCAGCCAAGGTTACCCAAGGATTAACTATGGCTACACCTTC. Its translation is CASSQGYPRINYGYTF.

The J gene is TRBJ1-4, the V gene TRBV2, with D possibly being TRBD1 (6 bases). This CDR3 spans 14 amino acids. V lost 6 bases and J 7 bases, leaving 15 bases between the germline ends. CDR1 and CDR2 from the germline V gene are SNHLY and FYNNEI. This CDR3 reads CASRSSGASEKLFF. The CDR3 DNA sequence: TGTGCCAGCAGATCCTCGGGGGCGTCTGAAAAACTGTTTTTT.

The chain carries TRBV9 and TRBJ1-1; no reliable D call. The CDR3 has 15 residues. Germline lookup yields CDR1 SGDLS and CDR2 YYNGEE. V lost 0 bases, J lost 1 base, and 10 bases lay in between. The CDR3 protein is CASSVDPGTNTEAFF. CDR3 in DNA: TGTGCCAGCAGCGTAGATCCCGGAACGAACACTGAAGCTTTCTTT.

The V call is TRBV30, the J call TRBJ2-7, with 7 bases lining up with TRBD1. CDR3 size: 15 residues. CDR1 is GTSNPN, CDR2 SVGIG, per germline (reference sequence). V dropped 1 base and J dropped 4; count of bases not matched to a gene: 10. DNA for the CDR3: TGTGCCTGGAGTGGGTCCGGGACAGCTGCGTACGAGCAGTACTTC. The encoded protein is CAWSGSGTAAYEQYF.

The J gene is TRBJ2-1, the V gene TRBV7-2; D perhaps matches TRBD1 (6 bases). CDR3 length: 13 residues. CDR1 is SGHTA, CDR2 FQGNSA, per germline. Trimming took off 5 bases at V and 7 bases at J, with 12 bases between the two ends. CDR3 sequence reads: CASSQRRGNEQFF. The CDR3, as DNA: TGTGCCAGCAGCCAGCGCAGGGGAAATGAGCAGTTCTTC.

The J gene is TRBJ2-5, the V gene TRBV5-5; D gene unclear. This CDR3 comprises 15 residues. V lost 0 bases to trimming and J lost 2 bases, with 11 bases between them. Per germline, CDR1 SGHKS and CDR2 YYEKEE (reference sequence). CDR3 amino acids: CASSLGQAMQETQYF. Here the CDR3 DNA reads TGTGCCAGCAGCTTGGGACAAGCTATGCAAGAGACCCAGTACTTC. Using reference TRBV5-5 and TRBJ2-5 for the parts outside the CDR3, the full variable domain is DAGVTQSPTHLIKTRGQQVTLRCSPISGHKSVSWYQQVLGQGPQFIFQYYEKEERGRGNFPDRFSARQFPNYSSELNVNALLLGDSALYLCASSLGQAMQETQYFGPGTRLLVL.

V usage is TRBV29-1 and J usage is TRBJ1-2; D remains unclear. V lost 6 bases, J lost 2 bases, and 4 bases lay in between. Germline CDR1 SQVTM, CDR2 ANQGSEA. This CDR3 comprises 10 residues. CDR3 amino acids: CSVGNYGYTF. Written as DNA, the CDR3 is TGCAGCGTGGGGAACTATGGCTACACCTTC.

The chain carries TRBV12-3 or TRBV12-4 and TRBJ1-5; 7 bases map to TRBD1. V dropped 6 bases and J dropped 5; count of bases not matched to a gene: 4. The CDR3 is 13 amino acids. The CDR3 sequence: CASRVTGDQPQHF. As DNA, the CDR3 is TGTGCCAGCAGGGTCACAGGGGATCAGCCCCAGCATTTT.

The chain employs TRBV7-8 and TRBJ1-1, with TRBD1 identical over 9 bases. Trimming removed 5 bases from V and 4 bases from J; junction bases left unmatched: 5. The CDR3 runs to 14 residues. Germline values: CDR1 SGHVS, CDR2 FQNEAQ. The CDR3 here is CASSTLTGGTEAFF. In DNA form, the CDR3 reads TGTGCCAGCAGCACCCTGACAGGGGGCACTGAAGCTTTCTTT.

CDR3 coding DNA: TGTGCCACCGGGACTAGCGGAGACTACAATGAGCAGTTCTTC. Amino acids: CATGTSGDYNEQFF. The chain recombines TRBV4-2 with TRBJ2-1, with TRBD2 matching over 11 bases. The CDR3 length is 14 residues. Germline CDR1 is LGHNA and CDR2 is YNFKEQ. Losses at the gene ends were 10 bases for V and 3 bases for J; bases not matched to a gene: 5.

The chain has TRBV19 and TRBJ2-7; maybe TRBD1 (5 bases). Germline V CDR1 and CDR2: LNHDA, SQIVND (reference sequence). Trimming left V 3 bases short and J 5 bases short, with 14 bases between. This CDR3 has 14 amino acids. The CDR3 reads CASSMGREMNEQYF. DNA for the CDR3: TGTGCCAGTAGTATGGGCAGGGAAATGAACGAGCAGTACTTC. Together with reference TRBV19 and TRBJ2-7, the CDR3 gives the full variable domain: DGGITQSPKYLFRKEGQNVTLSCEQNLNHDAMYWYRQDPGQGLRLIYYSQIVNDFQKGDIAEGYSVSREKKESFPLTVTSAQKNPTAFYLCASSMGREMNEQYFGPGTRLTVT.

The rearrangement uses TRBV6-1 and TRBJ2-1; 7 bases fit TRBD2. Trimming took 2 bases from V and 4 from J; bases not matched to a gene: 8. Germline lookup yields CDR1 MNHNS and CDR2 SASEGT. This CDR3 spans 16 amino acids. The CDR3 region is CASSEPGLVNYNEQFF. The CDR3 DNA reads TGTGCCAGCAGTGAACCTGGACTAGTCAATTACAATGAGCAGTTCTTC.

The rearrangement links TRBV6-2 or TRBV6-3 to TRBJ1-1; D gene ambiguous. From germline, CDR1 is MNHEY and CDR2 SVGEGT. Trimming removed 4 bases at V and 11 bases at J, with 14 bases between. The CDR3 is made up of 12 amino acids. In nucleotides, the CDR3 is TGTGCCAGCAGTTGGGCGCGATCCATGGCTTTCTTT. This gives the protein CASSWARSMAFF.

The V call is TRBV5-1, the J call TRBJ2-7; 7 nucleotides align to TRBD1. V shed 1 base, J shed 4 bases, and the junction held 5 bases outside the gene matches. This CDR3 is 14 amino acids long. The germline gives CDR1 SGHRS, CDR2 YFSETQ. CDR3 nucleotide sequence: TGCGCCAGCAGCTTGACGACAGGGAGTTACGAGCAGTACTTC. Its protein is CASSLTTGSYEQYF.